This T cell receptor beta chain stems from a study of T cell repertoires in cytomegalovirus infection. Study-wide background: A matching HLA type, together with CMV infection, was signaled by public TCR beta signatures. Study-wide results and limits: HLA-C-restricted CMV-specific TCR beta clonotypes were dominant in the ex vivo response. Carriage of CMV together with the relevant HLA was identifiable through cumulative public TCR beta family frequency.

V was trimmed by 2 bases and J by 3 bases, leaving 5 bases between them. The CDR3 consists of 12 residues. Via MiXCR, TCRdb re-called the reads, giving one row per CDR3 protein. The sample consists of about 700,000 distinct CDR3 sequences, roughly 30% of them appearing once. This clonotype turned up a few times. Its specificity is not known. The chain joins TRBV12-3 or TRBV12-4 to TRBJ2-7; D is uncertain. The source is a human donor in good health (CMV status not recorded). Some clones in this sample may be carry-over from other donors' samples. The sequences come from cultured PBMCs, collected from culture after CMV antigen stimulation. The CDR3 DNA is TGTGCCAGCAGTTTAATTTTCTACGAGCAGTACTTC. It is translated as CASSLIFYEQYF.